The sample holds a few counts of the clone carrying this T cell receptor beta chain. Its matching antigen is unknown. There are 16 residues in the CDR3. Germline-derived CDR1 and CDR2 are MGHRA and YSYEKL. V shed 2 bases and J 2 bases; nucleotides not matched to a gene: 4. This entry belongs to a study of CD8+ T cells in alopecia areata. As for the study in general: Severity scores in treated patients reflected the percentage of scalp affected.

General observations from the study: It was lesional scalp, especially alopecia totalis/universalis, that showed higher clonality than normal scalp.

Treatment indicated: oral pan-JAK inhibitor, 5-10 mg twice daily. Following RNA extraction, reverse transcription yielded cDNA that acted as the sequencing template. Data came from immunoSEQ multiplex PCR; TCRdb stores just in-frame clones and leaves some out. The top ten clones hold roughly 17% of a sample with more than 90,000 clones, 55% to 75% of them seen once. This sequence originates from a human donor with alopecia areata. Source: CD8+ T cells sorted from blood, taken at approximately week 61, from a patient treated with tofacitinib. The J gene is TRBJ1-5, the V gene TRBV4-1; 9 bases agree with TRBD1. The CDR3 reads CASSQLQGAGNQPQHF. CDR3 nucleotide sequence: TGCGCCAGCAGCCAACTACAGGGGGCAGGCAATCAGCCCCAGCATTTT.